These 26 T cell receptor beta chains were sequenced from one sample in a study of post-analysis software for immune sequencing data. Study-wide points: Five or six TRBV segments, including TRBV5-6, TRBV5-1 and TRBV20-1, were more frequent in patients than controls.

Their cognate antigens are unknown. Included in the TCR beta cDNA libraries were unique molecular identifiers. MiXCR, applied by TCRdb to the PCR reads, yields one record per CDR3 protein. Of hundreds of thousands of distinct CDR3 sequences listed, roughly half were seen once; the top ten hold 4.6%. Sequencing was carried out using blood. These receptors were taken from a girl aged 10-17 years with multiple sclerosis.

The rearrangement uses TRBV10-3 and TRBJ1-6; D gene uncertain. V was trimmed by 2 bases and J by 9 bases, leaving 20 bases between them. Germline V gene data show CDR1 as ENHRY and CDR2 as SYGVKD. The CDR3 runs to 17 residues. This chain's CDR3 is CAISEGNLWTLGSPLHF. As DNA, the CDR3 is TGTGCCATCAGTGAGGGGAATTTGTGGACCTTGGGTTCACCCCTCCACTTT.

CDR3: CAISELRDSQETQYF. The CDR3 coding sequence is TGTGCCATCAGTGAGCTTAGGGACTCCCAAGAGACCCAGTACTTC. This sequence joins TRBV10-3 and TRBJ2-5, with a possible D match to TRBD2 (6 bases). V lost 2 bases to trimming and J lost 1 base, with 11 bases between them. Germline-derived CDR1 and CDR2 are ENHRY and SYGVKD. The CDR3 consists of 15 residues.

In DNA form, the CDR3 reads TGCGCCAGCAGCTTGGGGGGATCCCCAGGGGAGCAGTACTTC. This codes for CASSLGGSPGEQYF. This sequence joins TRBV5-1 and TRBJ2-5; D is perhaps TRBD1 (6 bases). The V end was cut by 0 bases, the J end by 11 bases, with 17 bases between. The germline gives CDR1 SGHRS, CDR2 YFSETQ. The CDR3 is made up of 14 amino acids.

The J gene is TRBJ2-5, the V gene TRBV29-1; the match to TRBD2 covers 12 bases. V dropped 7 bases and J dropped 1; count of bases not matched to a gene: 7. The germline V gene has CDR1 SQVTM and CDR2 ANQGSEA. CDR3 length equals 15 residues. For the CDR3, the DNA is TGCAGCGCGCAGACTAGCGGGAGCTTCCAAGAGACCCAGTACTTC. Amino acids: CSAQTSGSFQETQYF.

The gene calls are TRBV9 and TRBJ2-5; 9 nucleotides agree with TRBD1. The J segment lost 10 bases and the V segment lost 3 bases, leaving 7 bases of the junction unmatched. This CDR3 has 13 residues. The germline CDR1 and CDR2 sequences are SGDLS and YYNGEE. This chain's CDR3 is CASSASGTGNQYF. DNA for the CDR3: TGTGCCAGCAGCGCATCCGGGACAGGGAACCAGTACTTC.

The V call is TRBV10-3, the J call TRBJ2-1; 9 bases line up with TRBD2. V was clipped by 4 bases and J by 10 bases; unmatched bases: 8. The V gene's germline CDR1 is ENHRY and CDR2 SYGVKD. The CDR3 runs 14 residues. This chain's CDR3 is CAISVLAGSGEQFF. As DNA, the CDR3 is TGTGCCATCAGTGTGCTAGCGGGATCGGGGGAGCAGTTCTTC.

The V gene is TRBV6-5, the J gene TRBJ2-7, with 10 bases lining up with TRBD2. Per the germline V gene, CDR1 is MNHEY and CDR2 is SVGAGI. With 6 bases clipped from V and 7 bases from J, the junction kept 9 bases outside the gene matches. CDR3 length: 14 amino acids. The CDR3 loop reads CASSRTSGLSEQYF. The CDR3 DNA is TGTGCCAGCAGCCGGACTAGCGGTTTGAGTGAGCAGTACTTC.

The rearrangement links TRBV7-9 to TRBJ2-1, with D hard to call. The CDR3 is 12 residues long. Germline assignment: CDR1 SEHNR and CDR2 FQNEAQ (reference sequence). Trimming shortened V by 6 bases and J by 6 bases, and 9 bases separated the two germline ends. CDR3 coding DNA: TGTGCCAGCAGACCGGACGTCAATGAGCAGTTCTTC. Protein product: CASRPDVNEQFF.

This chain uses TRBV2 with TRBJ1-4, with 10 bases aligning to TRBD1. This CDR3 has 17 amino acids. V shed 2 bases and J 0 bases; nucleotides not matched to a gene: 3. Germline values: CDR1 SNHLY, CDR2 FYNNEI. For the CDR3, the DNA is TGTGCCAGCAGTGAAAGGGGACAGGGGTCAACTAATGAAAAACTGTTTTTT. This translates into CASSERGQGSTNEKLFF.

The CDR3 sequence: CASSLPGRPPDTQYF. The CDR3 nucleotides read TGTGCCAGCAGCCTCCCCGGACGGCCACCGGATACGCAGTATTTT. The chain carries TRBV7-9 and TRBJ2-3; D unclear. The CDR3 runs 15 residues. Between the trimmed V and J ends, which lost 5 bases and 6 bases, there was a span of 18 bases. CDR1 and CDR2 (germline): SEHNR, FQNEAQ (reference sequence).

This rearrangement joins TRBV4-2 to TRBJ2-5; 10 bases align to TRBD2. The end of the DNA fits TRBJ2-7 better, so the J call may be wrong. Germline CDR1 LGHNA, CDR2 YNFKEQ. This CDR3 spans 14 amino acids. The CDR3 sequence is CASSPSGRESEQYF. For the CDR3, the DNA is TGTGCCAGCAGCCCTAGCGGGAGAGAGAGCGAGCAGTACTTC.

In its sample, this clonotype was seen a few times. The V call is TRBV6-5, the J call TRBJ2-1, with TRBD2 matching over 7 bases. The CDR3 is 15 amino acids. The V gene end was trimmed by 2 bases and the J gene end by 7 bases; junction bases not matched to a gene: 8. The V gene's germline CDR1 is MNHEY and CDR2 SVGAGI. The CDR3 DNA sequence: TGTGCCAGCAGTTACATGGGAGGGGCGGGGAATGAGCAGTTCTTC. It encodes CASSYMGGAGNEQFF.

V gene TRBV6-6 combines with J gene TRBJ1-1, with 10 positions matching TRBD1. Germline CDR1 MNHNY, CDR2 SVGAGI (reference sequence). This CDR3 is 14 amino acids long. With 2 bases clipped from V and 5 bases from J, the junction kept 2 bases outside the gene matches. For the CDR3, the DNA is TGTGCCAGCAGTTACAGGACAGGGGGAACTGAAGCTTTCTTT. It is translated as CASSYRTGGTEAFF.

Comments on this clonotype: At one end, the junction sequence differs from germline, possibly due to a read error. The chain joins TRBV9 to TRBJ2-1; 11 positions agree with TRBD2. This CDR3 is 15 amino acids long. CDR1 SGDLS and CDR2 YYNGEE come from the germline V gene. For the CDR3, the DNA is TGTGCCTGCAGCGGGGGACTAGCGGACTACAATGAGCAGTTCTTC. This gives the protein CACSGGLADYNEQFF.

The count of this clonotype is one. This rearrangement joins TRBV18 to TRBJ2-5; TRBD2 aligns across 10 bases. V gave up 1 base and J gave up 4 bases; unmatched junction bases: 12. Germline V CDR1 and CDR2: KGHSH, LQKENI. The length of the CDR3 is 18 residues. This CDR3 is CASSPRGKTSGRGETQYF. The CDR3 nucleotides read TGTGCCAGCTCACCACGGGGTAAGACTAGCGGGCGAGGAGAGACCCAGTACTTC.

The chain has TRBV20-1 and TRBJ2-5; TRBD1 aligns across 9 bases. The J segment lost 11 bases and the V segment lost 6 bases, leaving 10 bases of the junction unmatched. There are 12 residues in the CDR3. Germline V gene data show CDR1 as DFQATT and CDR2 as SNEGSKA (reference sequence). The CDR3, as DNA: TGCAGTGCAACCTACAGGGGGCAGGAGCAGTACTTC. It encodes CSATYRGQEQYF.

The CDR3 DNA reads as TGTGCCAGCAACAATTCGGACCTTCGGACAGATACGCAGTATTTT. Translating gives CASNNSDLRTDTQYF. The rearrangement links TRBV7-2 to TRBJ2-3, with D unclear. Trimming left V 7 bases short and J 3 bases short, with 17 bases between. Germline V gives CDR1 SGHTA, CDR2 FQGNSA. There are 15 residues in the CDR3.

V usage is TRBV12-3 or TRBV12-4 and J usage is TRBJ2-7, with TRBD2 identical over 8 bases. The CDR3 has 16 residues. Unmatched junction bases numbered 11, after V lost 5 bases and J lost 2 bases. CDR3 nucleotide sequence: TGTGCCAGCAGTCCACGGGGTAGCGGGACCCCCTACGAGCAGTACTTC. Translated: CASSPRGSGTPYEQYF.

V is TRBV12-3 or TRBV12-4 and J is TRBJ2-1; D uncertain. The ends were cut back, 5 bases at V and 9 bases at J, with 17 bases in the middle. The CDR3 sequence is 14 residues long. DNA of the CDR3: TGTGCCAGCAGTCCCTGGATCGGTTTAGGTGAGCAGTTCTTC. This gives the protein CASSPWIGLGEQFF.

The chain carries TRBV12-3 or TRBV12-4 and TRBJ1-6, with D maybe TRBD1 (6 bases). The CDR3 has 15 amino acids. V lost 3 bases and J 7 bases, leaving 13 bases between the germline ends. CDR3 protein: CASSFRGGGNSPLHF. The CDR3 nucleotides read TGTGCCAGCAGTTTTAGAGGGGGTGGAAATTCACCCCTCCACTTT.

The chain couples TRBV18 to TRBJ2-7; 7 bases map to TRBD1. The J call is in doubt because the DNA end fits TRBJ2-5 better. Germline loops: CDR1 KGHSH, CDR2 LQKENI. This CDR3 spans 16 amino acids. The CDR3 loop is CASSPLPQGEKETQYF. The CDR3 DNA is TGTGCCAGCTCACCTCTCCCGCAGGGGGAGAAAGAGACCCAGTACTTC.

V usage is TRBV20-1 and J usage is TRBJ1-2; TRBD1 agrees at 8 bases. The ends lost 5 bases at V and 7 bases at J; junction bases unmatched: 12. Germline V gives CDR1 DFQATT, CDR2 SNEGSKA (reference sequence). The CDR3 has 14 residues. CDR3 amino acids: CSADRRDRGRGYTF. The CDR3 nucleotides read TGCAGTGCTGATCGAAGAGACAGGGGCCGTGGCTACACCTTC.

The chain couples TRBV24-1 to TRBJ2-1; TRBD1 agrees at 8 bases. The J call is doubtful: the DNA matches TRBJ2-7 better. This CDR3 is 15 amino acids long. CDR1 and CDR2 (germline): KGHDR, SFDVKD. The CDR3 DNA reads TGTGCCACCAGTGATGGTGGAAGGGACAGGAATGAGCAGTACTTC. Encoded protein: CATSDGGRDRNEQYF.

This clonotype was observed a handful of times. This chain links TRBV7-2 with TRBJ2-7, with 8 bases matching TRBD2. J gave up 0 bases and V 2 bases, and 6 bases lay outside the gene matches. Germline lookup yields CDR1 SGHTA and CDR2 FQGNSA. The CDR3 is made up of 16 amino acids. The CDR3 loop is CASSLSGGGHSYEQYF. In DNA form, the CDR3 reads TGTGCCAGCAGCTTAAGTGGCGGGGGGCACTCCTACGAGCAGTACTTC.

CDR3 region: CSAREGAADTQYF. For the CDR3, the DNA is TGCAGTGCTAGAGAGGGAGCTGCAGATACGCAGTATTTT. The chain recombines TRBV20-1 with TRBJ2-3; D possibly corresponds to TRBD2 (5 bases). Germline CDR1 DFQATT, CDR2 SNEGSKA (reference sequence). Trimming took off 0 bases at V and 4 bases at J, with 8 bases between the two ends. The CDR3 loop spans 13 amino acids.

The V gene is TRBV7-9, the J gene TRBJ2-5; 12 bases are a match to TRBD2. Germline V gene lookup returns CDR1 SEHNR and CDR2 FQNEAQ (reference sequence). This CDR3 region has 16 residues. With 5 bases clipped from V and 3 bases from J, the junction kept 7 bases outside the gene matches. The DNA of the CDR3 is TGTGCCAGCAGCCCCGGGACTAGCGGGTTCAAAGAGACCCAGTACTTC. It translates to CASSPGTSGFKETQYF. Combining the CDR3 with reference TRBV7-9 and TRBJ2-5 gives the whole variable domain DTGVSQNPRHKITKRGQNVTFRCDPISEHNRLYWYRQTLGQGPEFLTYFQNEAQLEKSRLLSDRFSAERPKGSFSTLEIQRTEQGDSAMYLCASSPGTSGFKETQYFGPGTRLLVL.